Each of the 2 T cell receptor beta chains below was sequenced from the same sample in a study of T-cell memory formation after mild COVID-19. Each CDR3 protein gets one entry after TCRdb re-called the 5' RACE reads with MiXCR. The sample includes 34,000 or so distinct CDR3 sequences, 7.7% of them seen just once. The sequenced material came from PBMCs or a T cell subset sorted from them (not recorded which). The receptor set was obtained from a man aged 18 to 29 who had mild COVID-19 (a few samples of this study predate the infection). Cell type and time point are not known.

This clonotype has a count of ten or more. The chain employs TRBV5-6 and TRBJ2-1; D remains ambiguous. CDR3 length: 16 residues. CDR1 SGHDT and CDR2 YYEEEE come from the germline V gene. V lost 0 bases and J 4 bases, leaving 14 bases between the germline ends. CDR3 residues: CASSLGLGSTYNEQFF. In nucleotides, the CDR3 is TGTGCCAGCAGCTTGGGGTTGGGGTCGACTTACAATGAGCAGTTCTTC.

At least ten counts were recorded for this clonotype. The gene calls are TRBV12-3 or TRBV12-4 and TRBJ2-3; TRBD2 matches 8 bases. The CDR3 sequence is 15 residues long. With V trimmed by 5 bases and J by 8 bases, 12 bases remained unmatched. This chain's CDR3 is CASSTPAGVQVTQYF. For the CDR3, the DNA is TGTGCCAGCAGTACCCCAGCGGGGGTGCAGGTTACGCAGTATTTT.